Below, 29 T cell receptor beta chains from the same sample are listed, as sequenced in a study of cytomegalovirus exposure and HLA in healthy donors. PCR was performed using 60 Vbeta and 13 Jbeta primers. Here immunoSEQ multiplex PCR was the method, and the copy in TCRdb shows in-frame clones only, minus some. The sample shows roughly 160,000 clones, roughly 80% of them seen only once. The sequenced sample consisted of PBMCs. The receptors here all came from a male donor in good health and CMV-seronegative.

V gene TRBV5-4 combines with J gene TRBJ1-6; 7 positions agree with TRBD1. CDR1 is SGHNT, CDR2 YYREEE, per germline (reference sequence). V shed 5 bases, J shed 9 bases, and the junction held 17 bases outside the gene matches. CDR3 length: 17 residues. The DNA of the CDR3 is TGTGCCAGCAGTCCTACCTCCGGGACAGTGTTTAGTTCACCCCTCCACTTT. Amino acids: CASSPTSGTVFSSPLHF.

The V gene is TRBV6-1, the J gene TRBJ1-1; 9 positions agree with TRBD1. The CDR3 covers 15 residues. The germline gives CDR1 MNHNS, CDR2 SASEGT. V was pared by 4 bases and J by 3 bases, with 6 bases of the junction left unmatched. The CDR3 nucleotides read TGTGCCAGCAGTGCCCGGACAGGGGCTGACACTGAAGCTTTCTTT. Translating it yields CASSARTGADTEAFF.

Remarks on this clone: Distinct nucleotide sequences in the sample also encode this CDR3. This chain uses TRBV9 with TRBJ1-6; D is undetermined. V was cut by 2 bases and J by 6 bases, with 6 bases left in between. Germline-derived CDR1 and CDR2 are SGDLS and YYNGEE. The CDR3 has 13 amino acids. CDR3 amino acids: CASSVTGNSPLHF. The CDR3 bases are TGTGCCAGCAGCGTTACTGGTAATTCACCCCTCCACTTT.

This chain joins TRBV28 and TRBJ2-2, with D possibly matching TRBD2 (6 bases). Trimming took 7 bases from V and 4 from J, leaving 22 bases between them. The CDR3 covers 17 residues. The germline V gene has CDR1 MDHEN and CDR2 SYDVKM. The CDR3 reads CASIHSAGTGLTGELFF. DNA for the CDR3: TGTGCCAGCATCCACTCCGCCGGGACTGGACTCACCGGGGAGCTGTTTTTT.

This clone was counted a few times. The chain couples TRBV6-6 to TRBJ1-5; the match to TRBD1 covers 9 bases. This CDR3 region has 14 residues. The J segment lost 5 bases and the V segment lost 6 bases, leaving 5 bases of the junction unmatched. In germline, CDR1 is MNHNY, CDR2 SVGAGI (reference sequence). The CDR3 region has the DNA TGTGCCAGCAGCCCCGGGACAGGGCATCAGCCCCAGCATTTT. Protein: CASSPGTGHQPQHF.

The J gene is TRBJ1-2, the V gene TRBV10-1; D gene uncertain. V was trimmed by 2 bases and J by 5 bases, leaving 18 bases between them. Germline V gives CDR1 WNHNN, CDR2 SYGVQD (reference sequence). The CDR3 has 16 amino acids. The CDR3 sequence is CASSEVADHLVYGYTF. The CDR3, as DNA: TGCGCCAGCAGTGAGGTGGCGGATCACTTAGTATATGGCTACACCTTC.

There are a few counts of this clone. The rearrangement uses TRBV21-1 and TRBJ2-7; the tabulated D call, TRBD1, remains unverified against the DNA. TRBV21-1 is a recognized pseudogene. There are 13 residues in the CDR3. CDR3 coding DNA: TGTGCCAGCAGCCGGGACAGGTCCTACGAGCAGTACTTC. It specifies CASSRDRSYEQYF.

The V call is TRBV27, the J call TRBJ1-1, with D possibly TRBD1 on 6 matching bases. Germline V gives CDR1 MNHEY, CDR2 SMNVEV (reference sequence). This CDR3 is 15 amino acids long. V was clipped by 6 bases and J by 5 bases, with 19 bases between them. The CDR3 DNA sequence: TGTGCCAGCAGAGGGGGAAGGGGTGGTGGGACTGAAGCTTTCTTT. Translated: CASRGGRGGGTEAFF.

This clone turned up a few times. The CDR3 region is CASSSQGDPAWEQYF. The CDR3, as DNA: TGTGCCAGCAGTTCGCAAGGAGACCCAGCTTGGGAGCAGTACTTC. The rearrangement joins TRBV6-5 to TRBJ2-7; the D is unclear. CDR1 is MNHEY and CDR2 is SVGAGI in the germline V gene. The CDR3 extends over 15 amino acids. Trimming removed 4 bases from V and 7 bases from J, with 20 bases in between.

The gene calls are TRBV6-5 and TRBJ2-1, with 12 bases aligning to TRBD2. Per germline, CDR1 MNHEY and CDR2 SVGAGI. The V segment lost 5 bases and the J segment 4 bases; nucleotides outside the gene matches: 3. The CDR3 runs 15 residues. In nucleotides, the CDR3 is TGTGCCAGCAGTCTAGCGGGGGGGGAGTACAATGAGCAGTTCTTC. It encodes CASSLAGGEYNEQFF.

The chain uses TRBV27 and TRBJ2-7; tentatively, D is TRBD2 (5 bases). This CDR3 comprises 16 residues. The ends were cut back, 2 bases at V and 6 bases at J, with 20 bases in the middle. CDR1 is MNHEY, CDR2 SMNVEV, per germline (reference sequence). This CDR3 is CASSLSPGTFNFEQYF. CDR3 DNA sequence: TGTGCCAGCAGTTTAAGCCCGGGAACTTTTAATTTCGAGCAGTACTTC.

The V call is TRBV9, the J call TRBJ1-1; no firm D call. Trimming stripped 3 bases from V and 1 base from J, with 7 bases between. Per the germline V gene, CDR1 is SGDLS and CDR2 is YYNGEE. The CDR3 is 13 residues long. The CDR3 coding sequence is TGTGCCAGCAGCGGATCAGGGAACACTGAAGCTTTCTTT. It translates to CASSGSGNTEAFF.

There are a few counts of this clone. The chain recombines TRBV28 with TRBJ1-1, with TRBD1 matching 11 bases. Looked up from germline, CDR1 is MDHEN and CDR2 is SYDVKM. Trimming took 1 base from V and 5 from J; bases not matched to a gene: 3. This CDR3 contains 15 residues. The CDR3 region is CASSLSGQGATEAFF. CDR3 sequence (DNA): TGTGCCAGCAGTTTATCCGGACAGGGGGCGACTGAAGCTTTCTTT.

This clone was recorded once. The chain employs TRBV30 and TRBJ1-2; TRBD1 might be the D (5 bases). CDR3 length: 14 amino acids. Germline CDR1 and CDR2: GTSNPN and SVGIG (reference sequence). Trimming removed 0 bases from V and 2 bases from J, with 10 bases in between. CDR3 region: CAWSVLGVNYGYTF. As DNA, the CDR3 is TGTGCCTGGAGTGTATTAGGGGTGAACTATGGCTACACCTTC.

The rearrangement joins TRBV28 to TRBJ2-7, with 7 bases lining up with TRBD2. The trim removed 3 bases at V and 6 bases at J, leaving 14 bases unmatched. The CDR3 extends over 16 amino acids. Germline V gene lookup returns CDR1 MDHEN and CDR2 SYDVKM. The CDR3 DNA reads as TGTGCCAGCAGTTTTGGGGGGGGTGCTCCCCGGGGCGAGCAGTACTTC. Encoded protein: CASSFGGGAPRGEQYF.

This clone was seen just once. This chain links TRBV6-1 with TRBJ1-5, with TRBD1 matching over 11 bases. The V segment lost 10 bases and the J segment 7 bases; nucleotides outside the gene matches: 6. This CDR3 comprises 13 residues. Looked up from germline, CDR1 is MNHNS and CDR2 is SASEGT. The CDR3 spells CATRTGGVQPQHF. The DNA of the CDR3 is TGTGCCACCCGGACAGGGGGCGTGCAGCCCCAGCATTTT.

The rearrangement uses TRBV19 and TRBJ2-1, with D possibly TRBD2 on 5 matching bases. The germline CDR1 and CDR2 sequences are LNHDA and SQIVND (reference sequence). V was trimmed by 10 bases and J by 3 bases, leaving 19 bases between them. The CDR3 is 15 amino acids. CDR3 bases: TGTGCCACCTCTCCGGCGAGGGTGGACTACAATGAGCAGTTCTTC. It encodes CATSPARVDYNEQFF.

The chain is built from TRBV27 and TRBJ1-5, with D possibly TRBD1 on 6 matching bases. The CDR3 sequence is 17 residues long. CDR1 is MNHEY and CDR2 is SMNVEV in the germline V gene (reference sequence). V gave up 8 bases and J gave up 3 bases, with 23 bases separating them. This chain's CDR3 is CASGTLSIQGSNQPQHF. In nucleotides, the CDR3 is TGTGCCAGCGGTACCTTGAGTATACAGGGCTCCAATCAGCCCCAGCATTTT.

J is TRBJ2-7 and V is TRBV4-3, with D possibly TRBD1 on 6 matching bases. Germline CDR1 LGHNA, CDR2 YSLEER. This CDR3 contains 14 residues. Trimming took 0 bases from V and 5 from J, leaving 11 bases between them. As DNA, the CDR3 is TGCGCCAGCAGCCAAGATTTACAGGGTAACGAGCAGTACTTC. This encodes CASSQDLQGNEQYF.

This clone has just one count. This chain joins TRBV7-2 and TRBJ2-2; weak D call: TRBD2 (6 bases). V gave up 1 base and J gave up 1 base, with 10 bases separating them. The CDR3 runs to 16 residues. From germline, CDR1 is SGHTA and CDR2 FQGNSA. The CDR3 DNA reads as TGTGCCAGCAGCTTAGTGGGTAGCGGGAACACCGGGGAGCTGTTTTTT. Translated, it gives CASSLVGSGNTGELFF. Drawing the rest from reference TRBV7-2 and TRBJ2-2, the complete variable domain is GAGVSQSPSNKVTEKGKDVELRCDPISGHTALYWYRQSLGQGLEFLIYFQGNSAPDKSGLPSDRFSAERTGGSVSTLTIQRTQQEDSAVYLCASSLVGSGNTGELFFGEGSRLTVL.

CDR3 DNA: TGTGCCAGCAGCACCCGACTAGCCCTCACTCAGTTCTTC. It is translated as CASSTRLALTQFF. This sequence joins TRBV9 and TRBJ2-1; 7 bases are shared with TRBD2. Germline V lookup: CDR1 SGDLS, CDR2 YYNGEE. V lost 4 bases and J lost 13; bases outside the gene matches: 11. The CDR3 runs 13 residues. The full variable domain, its missing parts supplied by reference TRBV9 and TRBJ2-1, is DSGVTQTPKHLITATGQRVTLRCSPRSGDLSVYWYQQSLDQGLQFLIQYYNGEERAKGNILERFSAQQFPDLHSELNLSSLELGDSALYFCASSTRLALTQFFGPGTRLTVL.

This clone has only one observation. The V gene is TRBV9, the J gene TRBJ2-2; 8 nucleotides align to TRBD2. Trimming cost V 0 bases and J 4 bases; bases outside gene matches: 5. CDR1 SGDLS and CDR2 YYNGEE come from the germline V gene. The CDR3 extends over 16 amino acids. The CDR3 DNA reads TGTGCCAGCAGCGTAGAGGTAGCGGGGCCCACCGGGGAGCTGTTTTTT. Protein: CASSVEVAGPTGELFF.

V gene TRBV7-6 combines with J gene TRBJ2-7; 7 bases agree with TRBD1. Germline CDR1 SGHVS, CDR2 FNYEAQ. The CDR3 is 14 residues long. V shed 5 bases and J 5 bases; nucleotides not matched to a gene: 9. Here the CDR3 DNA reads TGTGCCAGCAGCCGGACAGGACTTGTCAACGAGCAGTACTTC. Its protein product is CASSRTGLVNEQYF.

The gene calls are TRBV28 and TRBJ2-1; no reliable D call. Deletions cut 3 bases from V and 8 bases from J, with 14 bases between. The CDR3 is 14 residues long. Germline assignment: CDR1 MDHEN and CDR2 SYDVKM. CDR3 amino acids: CASSFLLLSDEQFF. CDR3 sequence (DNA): TGTGCCAGCAGTTTCCTCTTACTGAGCGATGAGCAGTTCTTC.

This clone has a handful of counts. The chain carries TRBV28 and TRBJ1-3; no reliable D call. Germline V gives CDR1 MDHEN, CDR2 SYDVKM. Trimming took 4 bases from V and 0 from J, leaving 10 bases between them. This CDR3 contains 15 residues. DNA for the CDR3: TGTGCCAGCAGTTCCTTCTCCTACTCTGGAAACACCATATATTTT. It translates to CASSSFSYSGNTIYF.

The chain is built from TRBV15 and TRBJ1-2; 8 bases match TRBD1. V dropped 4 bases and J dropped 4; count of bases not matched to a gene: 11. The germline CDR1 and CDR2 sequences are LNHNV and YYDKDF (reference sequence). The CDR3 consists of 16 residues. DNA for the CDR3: TGTGCCACCAGCAACGCGCCGGGGACAGGAGGCTATGGCTACACCTTC. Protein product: CATSNAPGTGGYGYTF.

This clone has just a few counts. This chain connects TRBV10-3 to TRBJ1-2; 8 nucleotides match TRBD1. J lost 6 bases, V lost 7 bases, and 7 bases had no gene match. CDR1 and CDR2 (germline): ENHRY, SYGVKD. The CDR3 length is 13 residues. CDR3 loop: CAITIGQGDGYTF. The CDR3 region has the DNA TGTGCCATCACTATAGGACAGGGTGATGGCTACACCTTC.

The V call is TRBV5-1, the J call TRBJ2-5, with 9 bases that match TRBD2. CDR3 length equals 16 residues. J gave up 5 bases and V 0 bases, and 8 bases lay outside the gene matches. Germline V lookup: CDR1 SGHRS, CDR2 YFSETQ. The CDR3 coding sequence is TGCGCCAGCAGCTTGGAAGCTAGCGGGGTTAAGGAGACCCAGTACTTC. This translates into CASSLEASGVKETQYF.

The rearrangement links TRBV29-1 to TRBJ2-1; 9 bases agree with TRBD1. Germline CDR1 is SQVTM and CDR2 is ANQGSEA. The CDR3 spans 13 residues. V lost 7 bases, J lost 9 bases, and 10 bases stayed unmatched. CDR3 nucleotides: TGCAGCGCCCAGCGAACAGGGGGCCCTGAGCAGTTCTTC. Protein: CSAQRTGGPEQFF.